The source of this TCR beta chain is a study of cytomegalovirus exposure and HLA in healthy donors (dated by TCRdb to the late 2010s). Some background on the complete study: In an earlier analysis of 587 of the donors, 276 Gb of sequence data and 95 million to 130 million unique TCR beta sequences from roughly 190 million T cells were reported. Approximately 330 gigabases of sequencing data and 91 million or so unique TCR sequences made up an early release that covered several hundred HLA-typed donors. The genetic ancestry cluster associated with self-reported Caucasian donors included 70% to 85% of the 398 genotyped donors. The study aimed to test whether signatures of past pathogen exposure could be identified by cataloging public T cell receptors. The T cell repertoires of several hundred subjects were profiled by immunosequencing and related to cytomegalovirus serostatus. Along with the approximately 700-subject first cohort, a separate validation cohort of more than 90 different subjects was used. The study combined high-throughput TCR immunosequencing, statistical association of individual TCRs with disease status, and machine learning to predict cytomegalovirus infection status. In a later analysis, previously published TCR beta repertoires from about 640 donors were re-analyzed and high-resolution HLA genotyping was added so that TCR occurrence patterns could be studied. Rather than using new phenotypic data, the later analysis identified candidate immune exposures from TCR beta sequences and from how often those sequences occurred across donors. An earlier analysis of several hundred of the donors applied high-throughput TCR beta sequencing to assess whether each TCR beta V gene segment acted as functional or pseudogenic. Donor age, sex, ethnicity and CMV serostatus were compiled together with the repertoire data. In a later genetic analysis, genome-wide SNP genotypes for about three fifths of the roughly 670 donors were used, and that subset was treated as a discovery cohort. All discovery cohort repertoires had been generated using a single sequencing platform. Class I and class II HLA loci were covered by the typing at four-digit resolution. The number of donors typed differed by locus, with about 620-630 for A, B, C, DRB1 and DQB1, roughly 520 for DQA1, 600 to 610 for DPA1, and approximately 470 for DPB1. Several DR-DQ haplotypes were handled as single units for association and clustering because linkage in the cohort was strong. Among about 390 genotyped donors of the cohort, an average of 235,054 unique TCR beta nucleotide sequences were sequenced per donor, about a sixth of them non-productive.

The cohort comprised approximately 700 healthy bone marrow donors. All cohort members were sampled while nominally healthy, although unrecorded immune exposures were likely present. The donor was CMV seropositive and was included in the group of around 300 seropositive cohort members. A peripheral blood sample was collected from each donor, and TCR beta sequencing was performed on peripheral blood mononuclear cells. Genomic DNA was extracted from the blood cell samples with the Qiagen DNeasy Blood Extraction Kit. Counted from cysteine to phenylalanine, this CDR3 has 16 amino acids. CDR3 DNA only is kept here, 48 bases in frame from base 1. V is cut by 2 bases and J by 4 bases, and the space between the germline ends is 17 bases. As encoded in the germline V gene, CDR1 is KGHSH while CDR2 is LQKENI. Libraries were made using the immunoSEQ multiplex PCR assay. For the multiplex PCR, a mixture combining 60 forward primers for TCR Vbeta segments and 13 reverse primers for TCR Jbeta segments was used. Amplification of the CDR3 region of rearranged TCR beta genes was performed with a multiplex PCR assay on genomic DNA. The amplified TCR beta libraries were sequenced on the Illumina HiSeq System as 87-base-pair reads. The source study handled its data this way. In a later analysis, tens of millions of unique TCR beta chains were counted across the 650 to 700 repertoires, and roughly 9.9 million of these chains were shared by at least two donors. To remove PCR and sequencing errors, raw reads were error-corrected and collapsed into unique sequences using a nearest-neighbor algorithm that merged closely related sequences. To assign V, D and J gene segments, CDR3 sequences were aligned to IMGT reference sequences. Each retained sequence needed at least a six-nucleotide match to both a V gene segment and a J gene segment. Rearrangements were classified as productive when the CDR3 lacked stop codons and remained in frame with V and J, and all other rearrangements were classified as non-productive. Following IMGT convention, CDR3 was defined as the stretch from the second conserved V-encoded cysteine up to the conserved J-encoded phenylalanine. In an earlier analysis of more than 550 of the donors, sequences lacking an unambiguous match to a single V gene segment were excluded. An earlier analysis of several hundred of the donors called V segments functional above 56.7% productive rearrangements and segregating when the between-donor standard deviation exceeded 5%. A statistical classification framework was developed to diagnose cytomegalovirus status using the catalog of TCR beta chain sequences. In a later analysis, TCR nucleotide sequences were compared against IMGT/GENE-DB human TR gene sequences so that V and J genes could be assigned. In a later analysis, CDR3 sequences and most-parsimonious VDJ recombination scenarios were assigned using the TCRdist pipeline. In a later analysis, each TCR beta chain was defined by its CDR3 amino acid sequence together with its V-gene family, and reads without a unique V-gene family were excluded. In a later analysis, several hundred highly shared, low-generation-probability nucleotide sequences were removed to address suspected cross-contamination and a sequencing artifact. In a later analysis, a clonal expansion index for each public chain was calculated from normalized within-repertoire ranks of inferred template counts. Generation probabilities in a later analysis came from a VDJ recombination model fitted to out-of-frame rearrangements, and those results were checked against IGoR. A later analysis scored TCR-TCR, TCR-HLA and TCR-CMV co-occurrence with hypergeometric tests, applying a repertoire-size bias correction to TCR pairs. False discovery rates were estimated in a later analysis by permuting HLA or CMV assignments 20 times. In a later analysis, co-occurring TCRs were grouped using DBSCAN, with TCRdist sequence similarity added in when clustering inside HLA-allele-positive subsets. Repertoires with fewer than 30,000 or more than 120,000 public chains were left out of co-occurrence clustering, as were a handful of repertoires with anomalous nucleotide sharing. TCRdb provides this immuneACCESS table in a form limited to in-frame rearrangements. Some clones are lacking; in checked studies, under half of them reflect an unresolved V gene, and why the rest are absent is not known. V and J calls and clone size follow that table, whereas D and trimming were derived from the DNA. In all, the sample holds about 120,000 clones, and around three quarters of those were seen once. The ten largest clones add up to 10% to 11% of the sample.

This clone was found once. Its binding antigen is unknown. There are no base qualities to consult, and no much larger clone falls within one base. What the research found in general, with its limitations: In a later genetic analysis, a missense DCLRE1C variant was associated with V-gene and J-gene trimming of TCR beta chains, and the association was replicated in an independent cohort. In a later analysis, TCR association rates were found to vary across HLA loci, with the most associated TCRs seen for DRB1 alleles and the fewest for HLA-C alleles. The authors suggested that the approach could potentially be extended to other disease states and immunological phenotypes. Most CMV-associated TCR beta chains appeared to be HLA-restricted in a later analysis, and the HLA associations seemed to be driven largely by CMV exposure. For the cohort, immune exposure information was limited to CMV serostatus. The cohort was sequenced for TCR beta chains only, and without alpha or paired-chain data the features that could be detected were limited. The study listed approximately 160 TCR beta chains as associated with cytomegalovirus. A further reported finding was that TCR beta sequences accurately predicted the HLA-A and HLA-B alleles for most subjects in the first cohort. Because HLA typing was unavailable for some donors at each locus, only the typed subset was used in association tests. In both the original and validation cohorts, the classifier was reported to diagnose cytomegalovirus status with high specificity and sensitivity. Correlated functional status among segregating V segments might reflect linkage disequilibrium, but an unknown experimental factor could not be ruled out. A cluster of highly shared sequence variants was judged likely to represent a technical artifact of the sequencing pipeline. Presence/absence analyses assumed roughly uniform sequencing depth across donors, an assumption that may not hold. Compared with the approximately 700-donor mean, donors in an Asian-associated ancestry cluster had fewer N-insertions in productive TCRs, according to a later genetic analysis. Specific HLA alleles were associated with roughly 16,000 TCR beta sequences at a false discovery rate of 0.05 in a later analysis. Across donors, most TCR sequences were observed very rarely, whereas some public TCRs were present in many individuals. Broadly in line with IMGT annotations, most TCR beta V segments showed up in productive rearrangements about 87% or about 30% of the time in an earlier analysis of 450 to 600 of the donors. Because counts were too low, 15 to 20 rarely observed V segments, including chromosome 9 orphons, were excluded from the earlier analysis of under 650 of the donors. In a later analysis, HLA-associated TCR beta chains were found to be more clonally expanded and to have lower generation probabilities than equally common non-associated chains. According to a later analysis, parvovirus B19, influenza, CMV and Epstein-Barr virus appeared linked to several top co-occurrence clusters. Some IMGT-functional V segments, including TRBV6-2 and TRBV6-3, could not be distinguished by the 87-base-pair reads and were therefore excluded. In vitro tests confirmed that a few of the cytomegalovirus-associated TCR beta chains recognize cytomegalovirus antigens. When HLA alleles, especially DR and DQ, strongly co-occurred, TCR associations were difficult to assign to individual alleles.

This sequence was found in a man aged 40-55 years in good health and CMV-seropositive. Sequencing was carried out using PBMCs. The rearrangement combines TRBV18 with TRBJ1-1; TRBD1 is possibly the D segment (6 matching bases). DNA sequence: TGTGCCAGCTCACCAAATACGGCGGGGGCCGGCACTGAAGCTTTCTTT. Translation gives CASSPNTAGAGTEAFF.